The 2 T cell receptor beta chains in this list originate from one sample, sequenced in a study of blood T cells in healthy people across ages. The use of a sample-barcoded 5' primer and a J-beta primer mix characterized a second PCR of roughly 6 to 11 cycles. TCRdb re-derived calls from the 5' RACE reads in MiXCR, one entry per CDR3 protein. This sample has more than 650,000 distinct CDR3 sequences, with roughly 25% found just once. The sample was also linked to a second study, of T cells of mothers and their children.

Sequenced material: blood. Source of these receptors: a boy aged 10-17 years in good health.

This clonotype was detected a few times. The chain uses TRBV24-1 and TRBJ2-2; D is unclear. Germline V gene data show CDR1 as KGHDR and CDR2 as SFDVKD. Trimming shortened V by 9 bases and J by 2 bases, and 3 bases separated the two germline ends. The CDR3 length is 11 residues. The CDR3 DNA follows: TGTGCCACCGCTAACACCGGGGAGCTGTTTTTT. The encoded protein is CATANTGELFF.

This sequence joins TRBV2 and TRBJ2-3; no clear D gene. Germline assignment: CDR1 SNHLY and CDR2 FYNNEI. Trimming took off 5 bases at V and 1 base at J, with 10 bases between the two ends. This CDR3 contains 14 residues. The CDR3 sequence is CASSLRARTDTQYF. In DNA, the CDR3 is TGTGCCAGCAGTCTCAGAGCTCGCACAGATACGCAGTATTTT.